This TCR beta chain was identified during a study of shared clonotypes between healthy human individuals. Using immunoSEQ multiplex PCR, the repertoire was profiled, and TCRdb retains in-frame clones only, with some absent. The sample shows some 480,000 clones, roughly 85% of them seen only once. From germline, CDR1 is SGDLS and CDR2 YYNGEE. V was clipped by 0 bases and J by 2 bases, with 11 bases between them. This CDR3 is 15 amino acids long. Sequences were obtained from PBMCs. The rearrangement links TRBV9 to TRBJ2-5; D uncertain. The TCR comes from a woman aged 40 to 50 in good health. Some clones in this sample may be carry-over from other donors' samples. The CDR3 spells CASSVGPLGQETQYF. The CDR3 nucleotides are TGTGCCAGCAGCGTAGGTCCCCTAGGACAAGAGACCCAGTACTTC.